This TCR beta chain was found in a study of regulatory T cells in long-lasting Graves disease. Whole-study results and caveats: Newly diagnosed patients had higher TCR diversity than persistent Graves' patients did. Shared public clonotypes totalled approximately 3,000 in persistent patients, compared with roughly 970 in new patients. Examination was confined to peripheral blood, excluding thyroid tissue. Only a small sample size was used, which may have cut accuracy.

Time point here: persistent/refractory GD, antithyroid drugs over 5 years with positive TRAb. PBMC RNA served as the TCR library source. Building the TCR beta libraries relied on iRepertoire HTBI primers, and CDR3 regions underwent Arm-PCR. TCRdb passed the multiplex PCR reads through MiXCR, listing each CDR3 protein once. The data hold fewer than 550,000 distinct CDR3 sequences, with roughly a fifth observed a single time. Remarks on this clonotype: What it recognizes is unknown. One junction end does not reproduce the germline sequence, and a read error may be involved.

The material was peripheral blood mononuclear cells (PBMCs), obtained when the disease was refractory, from a patient treated with antithyroid drugs. This clonotype was sampled from a female donor with Graves disease.

The CDR3 region has the DNA TGCGCCAGCAGCCAATTTTCCCTGAACACCGAAGCTTTCTTT. Protein sequence: CASSQFSLNTEAFF. The chain couples TRBV4-1 to TRBJ1-1, with no clear D. Germline V gene sequence: CDR1 MGHRA, CDR2 YSYEKL. CDR3 length equals 14 residues.